Listed here is a single T cell receptor beta chain. The sample originates from a study of T cell responses to AZD1222 COVID-19 vaccine. The table came from immunoSEQ multiplex PCR; TCRdb's copy has only in-frame clones and leaves some out. The sample has some 150,000 clones, 88% seen once; the top ten hold over 3%. Germline trimming cut 3 bases from V and 8 bases from J; bases unmatched to any gene: 14. The CDR3 has 16 amino acids. The V gene's germline CDR1 is SGDLS and CDR2 YYNGEE. The TCR was taken from an adult who received the AZD1222 COVID-19 vaccine. The sample in question was peripheral blood, obtained 28 days after the second AZD1222 dose. This chain links TRBV9 with TRBJ1-2, with TRBD1 matching over 9 bases. The CDR3 is CASSADLSGQGFGYTF. CDR3 DNA: TGTGCCAGCAGCGCAGACCTCTCGGGACAGGGATTCGGCTACACCTTC.